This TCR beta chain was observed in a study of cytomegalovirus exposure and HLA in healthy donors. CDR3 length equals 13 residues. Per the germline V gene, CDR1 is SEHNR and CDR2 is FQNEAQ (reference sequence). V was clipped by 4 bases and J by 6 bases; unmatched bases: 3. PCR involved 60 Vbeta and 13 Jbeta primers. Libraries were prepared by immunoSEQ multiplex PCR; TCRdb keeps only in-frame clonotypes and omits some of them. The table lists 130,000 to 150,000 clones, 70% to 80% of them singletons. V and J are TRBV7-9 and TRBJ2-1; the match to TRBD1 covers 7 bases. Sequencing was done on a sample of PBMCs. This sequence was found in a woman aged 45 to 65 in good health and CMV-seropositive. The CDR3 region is CASSSTGVNEQFF. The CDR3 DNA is TGTGCCAGCAGCTCAACAGGGGTCAATGAGCAGTTCTTC.